This TCR beta chain appears in the sequencing data of a study of blood T cell repertoires in COVID-19. The CDR3 covers 15 residues. V was clipped by 1 base and J by 5 bases, with 13 bases between them. Germline lookup yields CDR1 SGHDN and CDR2 FVKESK. Participants came from under 30 US areas, aged roughly 18 to 90 years. Produced via immunoSEQ multiplex PCR; TCRdb's table is partial and in-frame only. The data show about 480,000 clones, 85% to 90% seen once. Sequencing was carried out using PBMCs or T cells enriched from blood (not recorded which). The clonotype was recovered from a middle-aged woman who had recovered from COVID-19. The J gene is TRBJ2-3, the V gene TRBV14, with a possible D match to TRBD2 (6 bases). The CDR3 DNA is TGTGCCAGCAGCCAAGTGGGAGGTTCAGGAGATACGCAGTATTTT. Its protein product is CASSQVGGSGDTQYF. The whole variable domain, filled in from reference TRBV14 and TRBJ2-3, reads EAGVTQFPSHSVIEKGQTVTLRCDPISGHDNLYWYRRVMGKEIKFLLHFVKESKQDESGMPNNRFLAERTGGTYSTLKVQPAELEDSGVYFCASSQVGGSGDTQYFGPGTRLTVL.